This T cell receptor (beta chain) was recovered during a study of T-cell memory formation after mild COVID-19. Points from the study as a whole: Clones that contracted clustered mainly in CM and EM if CD4+ and in EMRA if CD8+. Detection of some responders pre-infection suggested pre-existing cross-reactive memory T cells participated.

TCRdb processed the 5' RACE reads anew with MiXCR; each CDR3 protein has one entry. The sample records about 260,000 distinct CDR3 sequences, 16% being singletons. This clonotype was seen more than once but under ten times. What it binds is unknown. There are 11 residues in the CDR3. Trimming shortened V by 5 bases and J by 7 bases, and 5 bases separated the two germline ends. Germline CDR1 and CDR2: SGHAT and FQNNGV. V and J are TRBV11-2 and TRBJ2-2, with D uncertain. Sequenced input: PBMCs or a T cell subset sorted from them (not recorded which). The source is a man younger than 30 who had mild COVID-19 (a few samples of this study predate the infection). Cell type and time point are not known. The CDR3 DNA is TGTGCCAGCAGCAGTCTCGGGGAGCTGTTTTTT. Protein product: CASSSLGELFF.